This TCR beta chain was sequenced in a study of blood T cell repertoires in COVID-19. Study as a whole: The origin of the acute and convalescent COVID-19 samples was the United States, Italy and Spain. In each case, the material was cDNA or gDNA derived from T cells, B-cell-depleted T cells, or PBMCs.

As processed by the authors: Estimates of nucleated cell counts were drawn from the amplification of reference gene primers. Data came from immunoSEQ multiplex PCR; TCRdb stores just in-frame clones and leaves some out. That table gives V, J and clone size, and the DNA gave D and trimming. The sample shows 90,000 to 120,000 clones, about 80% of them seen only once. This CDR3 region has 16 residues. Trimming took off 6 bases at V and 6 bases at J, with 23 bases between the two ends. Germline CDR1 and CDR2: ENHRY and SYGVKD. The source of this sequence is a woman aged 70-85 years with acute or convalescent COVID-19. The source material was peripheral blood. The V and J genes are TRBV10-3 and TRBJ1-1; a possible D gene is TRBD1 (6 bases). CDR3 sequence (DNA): TGTGCCATCAGCCGCGAGGGGGGGTTCAGGGGATCTGAAGCTTTCTTT. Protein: CAISREGGFRGSEAFF.